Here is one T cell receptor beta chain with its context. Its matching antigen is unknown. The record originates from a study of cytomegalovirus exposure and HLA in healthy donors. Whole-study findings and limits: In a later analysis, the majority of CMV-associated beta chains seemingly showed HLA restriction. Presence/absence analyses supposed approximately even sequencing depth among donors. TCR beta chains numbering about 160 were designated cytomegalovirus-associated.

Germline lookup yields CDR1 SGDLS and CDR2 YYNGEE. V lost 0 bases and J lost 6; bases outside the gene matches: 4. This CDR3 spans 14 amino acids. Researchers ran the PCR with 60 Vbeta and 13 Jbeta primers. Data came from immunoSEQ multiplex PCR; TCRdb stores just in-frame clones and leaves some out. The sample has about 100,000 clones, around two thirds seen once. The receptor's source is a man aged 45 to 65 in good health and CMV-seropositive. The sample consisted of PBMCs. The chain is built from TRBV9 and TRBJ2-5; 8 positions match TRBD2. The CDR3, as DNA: TGTGCCAGCAGCGTAGGGACTAGCCAGCAGACCCAGTACTTC. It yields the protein CASSVGTSQQTQYF.